The source of this TCR beta chain is a study of blood T cell repertoires in COVID-19. Study context: The United States, Italy and Spain were the sources of the acute and convalescent COVID-19 samples.

Per the authors' pipeline: Researchers report that nucleated cell counts were estimated from reference gene primer amplification. This table comes from immunoSEQ multiplex PCR, and its TCRdb copy is limited to in-frame clones, with some not included. V, J and clone size are those of that table, while D and trimming were read from the DNA. The sample consists of around 150,000 clones, 80% to 85% of them appearing once. The sequenced sample consisted of peripheral blood. The TCR was taken from a woman at least 80 years old with active or convalescent COVID-19.

CDR3: CASRRQGVSGNTIYF. The CDR3 DNA sequence: TGTGCCAGCAGACGACAGGGGGTATCTGGAAACACCATATATTTT. This chain links TRBV6-5 with TRBJ1-3; TRBD1 matches at 9 bases. Trimming took 6 bases from V and 1 from J; bases not matched to a gene: 4. Germline V gives CDR1 MNHEY, CDR2 SVGAGI. The CDR3 loop spans 15 amino acids.